This T cell receptor (beta chain) was found in a study of blood T cells in healthy people across ages. The CDR3 consists of 14 residues. Germline assignment: CDR1 LGHNA and CDR2 YSLEER. The trim removed 3 bases at V and 4 bases at J, leaving 1 base unmatched. Using a J-beta primer mix together with a sample-barcoded 5' primer, a second PCR was run for roughly 6 to 12 cycles. There were at least 3 million CDR3-containing paired-end reads obtained from each sample. In TCRdb, the 5' RACE reads were re-called with MiXCR into one record per CDR3 protein. Among roughly 500,000 distinct CDR3 sequences listed, 24% were seen once. The sample was also reused in another study, on T cells of mothers and their children.

The chain combines TRBV4-3 with TRBJ1-5, with 9 bases matching TRBD1. This receptor was obtained from a boy younger than 18 in good health. Sequencing was carried out using blood. This CDR3 is CASSHDRGNQPQHF. In DNA form, the CDR3 reads TGCGCCAGCAGCCACGACAGGGGGAATCAGCCCCAGCATTTT.